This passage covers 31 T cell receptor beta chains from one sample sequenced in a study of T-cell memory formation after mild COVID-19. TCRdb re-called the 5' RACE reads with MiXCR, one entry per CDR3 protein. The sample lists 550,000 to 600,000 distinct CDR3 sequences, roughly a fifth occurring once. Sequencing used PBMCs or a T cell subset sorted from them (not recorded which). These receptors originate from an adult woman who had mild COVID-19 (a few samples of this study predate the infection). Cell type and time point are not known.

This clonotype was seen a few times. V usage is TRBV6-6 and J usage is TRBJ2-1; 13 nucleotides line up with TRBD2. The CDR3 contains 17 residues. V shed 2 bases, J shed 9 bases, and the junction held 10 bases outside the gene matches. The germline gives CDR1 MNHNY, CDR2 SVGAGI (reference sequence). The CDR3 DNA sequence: TGTGCCAGCAGTTACGCTGCAACTAGCGGGGGGGCAACTGAGCAGTTCTTC. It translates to CASSYAATSGGATEQFF.

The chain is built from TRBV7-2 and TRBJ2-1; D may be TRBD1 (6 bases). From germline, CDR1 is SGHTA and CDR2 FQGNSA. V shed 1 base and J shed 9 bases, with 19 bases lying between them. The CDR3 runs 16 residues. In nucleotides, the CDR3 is TGTGCCAGCAGCTTAGGGGGGCCTCTAGAAAGGGGTGAGCAGTTCTTC. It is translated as CASSLGGPLERGEQFF.

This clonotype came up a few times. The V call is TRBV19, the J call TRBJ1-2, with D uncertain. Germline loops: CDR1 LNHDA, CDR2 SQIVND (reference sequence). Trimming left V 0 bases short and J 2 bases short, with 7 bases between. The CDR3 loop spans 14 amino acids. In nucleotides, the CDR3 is TGTGCCAGTAGTATAGATTGGGGAAACTATGGCTACACCTTC. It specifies CASSIDWGNYGYTF.

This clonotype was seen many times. This CDR3 is CASSDNAGGPTDTQYF. CDR3 sequence (DNA): TGTGCCAGCAGTGACAATGCGGGGGGGCCGACAGATACGCAGTATTTT. This chain connects TRBV6-6 to TRBJ2-3, with TRBD2 matching 9 bases. V trimming: 5 bases; J trimming: 3 bases; junction bases outside the gene matches: 9. Germline values: CDR1 MNHNY, CDR2 SVGAGI (reference sequence). CDR3 size: 16 residues.

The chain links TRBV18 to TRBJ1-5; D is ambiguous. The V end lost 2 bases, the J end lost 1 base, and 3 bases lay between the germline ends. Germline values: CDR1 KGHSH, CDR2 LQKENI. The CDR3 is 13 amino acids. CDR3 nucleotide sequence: TGTGCCAGCTCACCATTCAGCAATCAGCCCCAGCATTTT. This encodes CASSPFSNQPQHF.

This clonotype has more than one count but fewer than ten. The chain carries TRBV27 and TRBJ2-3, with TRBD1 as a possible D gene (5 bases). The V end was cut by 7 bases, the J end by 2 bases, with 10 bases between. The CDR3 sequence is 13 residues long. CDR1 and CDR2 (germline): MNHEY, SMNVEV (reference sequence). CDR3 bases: TGTGCCAGCACTGGACACTACACAGATACGCAGTATTTT. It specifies CASTGHYTDTQYF.

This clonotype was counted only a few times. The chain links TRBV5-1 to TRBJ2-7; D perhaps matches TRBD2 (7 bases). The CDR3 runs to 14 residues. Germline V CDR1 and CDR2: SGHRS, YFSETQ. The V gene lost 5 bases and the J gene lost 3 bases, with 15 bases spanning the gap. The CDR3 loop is CASSGGGANYEQYF. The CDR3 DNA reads TGCGCCAGCAGTGGAGGGGGGGCCAACTACGAGCAGTACTTC.

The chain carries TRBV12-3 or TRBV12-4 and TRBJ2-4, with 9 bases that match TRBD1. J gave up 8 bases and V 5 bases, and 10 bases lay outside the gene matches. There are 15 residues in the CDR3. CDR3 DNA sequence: TGTGCCAGCAGTCCCGGACAGGGGTTAGAAGACATTCAGTACTTC. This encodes CASSPGQGLEDIQYF.

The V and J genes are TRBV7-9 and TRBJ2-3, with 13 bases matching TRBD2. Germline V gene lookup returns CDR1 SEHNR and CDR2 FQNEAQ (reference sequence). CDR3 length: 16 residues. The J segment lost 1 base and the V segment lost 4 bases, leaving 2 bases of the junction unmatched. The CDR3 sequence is CASSWGTSGGTDTQYF. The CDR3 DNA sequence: TGTGCCAGCAGCTGGGGGACTAGCGGGGGCACAGATACGCAGTATTTT. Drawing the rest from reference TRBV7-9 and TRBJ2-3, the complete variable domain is DTGVSQNPRHKITKRGQNVTFRCDPISEHNRLYWYRQTLGQGPEFLTYFQNEAQLEKSRLLSDRFSAERPKGSFSTLEIQRTEQGDSAMYLCASSWGTSGGTDTQYFGPGTRLTVL.

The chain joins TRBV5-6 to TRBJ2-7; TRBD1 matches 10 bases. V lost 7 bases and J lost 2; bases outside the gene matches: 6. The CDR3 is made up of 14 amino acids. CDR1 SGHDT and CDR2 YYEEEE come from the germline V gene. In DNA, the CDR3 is TGTGCCAGCGGAATCGGGACAGGGGCCTACGAGCAGTACTTC. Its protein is CASGIGTGAYEQYF.

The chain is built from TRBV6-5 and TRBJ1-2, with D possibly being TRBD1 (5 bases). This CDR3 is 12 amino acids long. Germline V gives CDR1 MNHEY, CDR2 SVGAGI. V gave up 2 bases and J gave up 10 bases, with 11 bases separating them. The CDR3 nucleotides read TGTGCCAGCAGTTACCTCTCCGGGACCTACACCTTC. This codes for CASSYLSGTYTF.

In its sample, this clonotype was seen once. The DNA of the CDR3 is TGCAGTGCTAGAGATCGGAGCGGAGGGAGGCTAGATACGCAGTATTTT. Amino acids: CSARDRSGGRLDTQYF. The V gene is TRBV20-1, the J gene TRBJ2-3; possibly TRBD2 for D (6 bases). This CDR3 contains 16 residues. Trimming removed 0 bases at V and 5 bases at J, with 18 bases between. From germline, CDR1 is DFQATT and CDR2 SNEGSKA (reference sequence).

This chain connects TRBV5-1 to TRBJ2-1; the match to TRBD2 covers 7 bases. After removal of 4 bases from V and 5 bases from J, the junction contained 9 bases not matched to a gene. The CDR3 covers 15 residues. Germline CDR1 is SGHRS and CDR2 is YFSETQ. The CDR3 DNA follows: TGCGCCAGCAGCGGGGGACTAAGCGAGAACAATGAGCAGTTCTTC. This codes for CASSGGLSENNEQFF. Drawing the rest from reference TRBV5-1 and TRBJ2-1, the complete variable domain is KAGVTQTPRYLIKTRGQQVTLSCSPISGHRSVSWYQQTPGQGLQFLFEYFSETQRNKGNFPGRFSGRQFSNSRSEMNVSTLELGDSALYLCASSGGLSENNEQFFGPGTRLTVL.

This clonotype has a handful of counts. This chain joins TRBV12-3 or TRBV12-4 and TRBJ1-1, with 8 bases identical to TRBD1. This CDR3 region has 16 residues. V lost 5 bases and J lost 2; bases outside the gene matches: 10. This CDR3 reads CASSPGTGILNTEAFF. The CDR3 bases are TGTGCCAGCAGTCCCGGGACAGGCATCTTAAACACTGAAGCTTTCTTT.

The CDR3 here is CASSVYIGTGDYGYTF. CDR3 in DNA: TGTGCCAGCAGCGTATATATCGGGACGGGAGACTATGGCTACACCTTC. The chain has TRBV5-6 and TRBJ1-2; possible D gene TRBD1, 5 bases. The CDR3 is 16 residues long. CDR1 is SGHDT, CDR2 YYEEEE, per germline. Trimming took off 4 bases at V and 3 bases at J, with 19 bases between the two ends.

The CDR3 protein is CASSLDSGAAGEQYF. The CDR3 nucleotides are TGTGCCAGCAGCTTAGATTCGGGAGCTGCTGGCGAGCAGTACTTC. The J gene is TRBJ2-7, the V gene TRBV7-3, with a tentative D call TRBD2 (6 bases). Per the germline V gene, CDR1 is SGHTA and CDR2 is FQGTGA. The CDR3 covers 15 residues. Trimming took off 2 bases at V and 6 bases at J, with 17 bases between the two ends.

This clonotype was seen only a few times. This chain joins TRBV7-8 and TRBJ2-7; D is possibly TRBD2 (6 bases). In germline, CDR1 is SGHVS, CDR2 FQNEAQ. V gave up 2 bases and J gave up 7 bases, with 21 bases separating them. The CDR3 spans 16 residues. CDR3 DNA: TGTGCCAGCAGCTTAAGGGAGGATAGAGGGTCGTGGGAGCAGTACTTC. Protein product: CASSLREDRGSWEQYF.

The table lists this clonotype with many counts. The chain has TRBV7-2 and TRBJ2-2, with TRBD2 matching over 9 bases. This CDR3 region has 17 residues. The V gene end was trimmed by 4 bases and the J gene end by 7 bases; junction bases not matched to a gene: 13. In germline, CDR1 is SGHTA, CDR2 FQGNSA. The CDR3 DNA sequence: TGTGCCAGCAGCTCAGGGGCCTTAGCGGGAGTAGACGGGGAGCTGTTTTTT. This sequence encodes CASSSGALAGVDGELFF.

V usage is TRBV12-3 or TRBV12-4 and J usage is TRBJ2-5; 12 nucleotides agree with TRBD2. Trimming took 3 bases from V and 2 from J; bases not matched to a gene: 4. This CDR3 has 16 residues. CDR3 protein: CASSFSTSGGQETQYF. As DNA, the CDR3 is TGTGCCAGCAGTTTCTCGACTAGCGGGGGACAAGAGACCCAGTACTTC.

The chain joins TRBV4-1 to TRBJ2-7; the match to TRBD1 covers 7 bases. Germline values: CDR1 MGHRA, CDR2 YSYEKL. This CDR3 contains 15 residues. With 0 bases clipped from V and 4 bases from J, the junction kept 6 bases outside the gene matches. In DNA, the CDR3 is TGCGCCAGCAGCCAAGAAACAGGGGCGCTATACGAGCAGTACTTC. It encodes CASSQETGALYEQYF.

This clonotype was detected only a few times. The CDR3 protein is CASSQDGSDTDTQYF. The CDR3 DNA is TGCGCCAGCAGCCAAGATGGGAGCGACACAGATACGCAGTATTTT. The rearrangement joins TRBV4-3 to TRBJ2-3; possible D gene TRBD2, 5 bases. Germline loops: CDR1 LGHNA, CDR2 YSLEER. V was shortened by 0 bases and J by 2 bases, with 9 bases between the two germline ends. CDR3 length: 15 amino acids.

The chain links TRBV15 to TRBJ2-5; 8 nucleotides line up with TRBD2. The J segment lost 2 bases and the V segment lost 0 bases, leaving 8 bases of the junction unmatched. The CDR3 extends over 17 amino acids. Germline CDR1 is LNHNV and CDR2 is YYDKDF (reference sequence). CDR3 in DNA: TGTGCCACCAGCAGAGATGTGGTAGCGGGGTCACAAGAGACCCAGTACTTC. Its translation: CATSRDVVAGSQETQYF.

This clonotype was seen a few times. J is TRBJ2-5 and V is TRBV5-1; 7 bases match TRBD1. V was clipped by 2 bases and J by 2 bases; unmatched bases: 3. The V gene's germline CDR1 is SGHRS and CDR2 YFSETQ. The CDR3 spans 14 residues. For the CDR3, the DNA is TGCGCCAGCAGCTTTGAGGGGGCACAAGAGACCCAGTACTTC. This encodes CASSFEGAQETQYF.

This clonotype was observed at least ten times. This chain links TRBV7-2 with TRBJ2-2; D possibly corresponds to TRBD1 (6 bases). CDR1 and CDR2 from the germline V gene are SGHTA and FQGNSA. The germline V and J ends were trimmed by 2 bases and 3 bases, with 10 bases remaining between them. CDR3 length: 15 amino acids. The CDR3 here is CASSLTTGYTGELFF. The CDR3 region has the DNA TGTGCCAGCAGCTTAACGACAGGTTACACCGGGGAGCTGTTTTTT.

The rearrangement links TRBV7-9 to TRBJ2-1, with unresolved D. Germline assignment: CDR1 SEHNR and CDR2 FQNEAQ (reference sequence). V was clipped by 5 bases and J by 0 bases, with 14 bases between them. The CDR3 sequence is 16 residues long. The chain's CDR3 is CASSPPESSSYNEQFF. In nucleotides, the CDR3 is TGTGCCAGCAGCCCCCCTGAGTCGAGCTCCTACAATGAGCAGTTCTTC.

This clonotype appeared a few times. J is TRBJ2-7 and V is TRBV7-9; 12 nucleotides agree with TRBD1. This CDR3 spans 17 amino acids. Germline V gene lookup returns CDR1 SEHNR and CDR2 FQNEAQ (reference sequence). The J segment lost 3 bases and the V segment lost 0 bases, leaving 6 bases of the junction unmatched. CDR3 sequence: CASSLAEGTGGRYEQYF. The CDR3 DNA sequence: TGTGCCAGCAGCTTAGCAGAGGGGACAGGGGGCCGCTACGAGCAGTACTTC.

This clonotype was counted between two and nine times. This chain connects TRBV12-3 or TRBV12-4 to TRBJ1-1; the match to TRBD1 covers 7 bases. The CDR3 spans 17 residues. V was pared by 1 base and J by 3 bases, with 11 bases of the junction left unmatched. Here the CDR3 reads CASSLERTGRRYTEAFF. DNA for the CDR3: TGTGCCAGCAGTTTAGAGAGGACAGGACGTCGCTACACTGAAGCTTTCTTT.

This chain's CDR3 is CASSVGGTASYEQYF. DNA for the CDR3: TGTGCCAGCAGCGTAGGCGGGACAGCATCCTACGAGCAGTACTTC. The V and J genes are TRBV9 and TRBJ2-7; D is possibly TRBD1 (7 bases). CDR1 and CDR2 (germline): SGDLS, YYNGEE. This CDR3 region has 15 residues. V was clipped by 0 bases and J by 1 base, with 11 bases between them.

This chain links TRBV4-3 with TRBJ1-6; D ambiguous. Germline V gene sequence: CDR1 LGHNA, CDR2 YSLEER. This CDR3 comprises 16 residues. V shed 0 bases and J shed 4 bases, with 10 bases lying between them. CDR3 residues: CASSQERTHYNSPLHF. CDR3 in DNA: TGCGCCAGCAGCCAAGAGCGGACTCATTATAATTCACCCCTCCACTTT.

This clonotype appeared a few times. CDR3 DNA: TGTGCCGGGGGGGACAGAAACACCGGGGAGCTGTTTTTT. Protein: CAGGDRNTGELFF. The V gene is TRBV15, the J gene TRBJ2-2, with D perhaps being TRBD1 or TRBD2 (7 bases each). The CDR3 is made up of 13 amino acids. From germline, CDR1 is LNHNV and CDR2 YYDKDF (reference sequence). The V gene lost 11 bases and the J gene lost 2 bases, with 12 bases spanning the gap.

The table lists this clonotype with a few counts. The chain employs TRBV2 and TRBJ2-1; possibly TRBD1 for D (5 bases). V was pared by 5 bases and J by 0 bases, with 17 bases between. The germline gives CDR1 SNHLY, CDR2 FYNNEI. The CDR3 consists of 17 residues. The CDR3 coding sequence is TGTGCCAGCAGTTCCCCCCTTAGGGGCAGCTCCTACAATGAGCAGTTCTTC. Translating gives CASSSPLRGSSYNEQFF.